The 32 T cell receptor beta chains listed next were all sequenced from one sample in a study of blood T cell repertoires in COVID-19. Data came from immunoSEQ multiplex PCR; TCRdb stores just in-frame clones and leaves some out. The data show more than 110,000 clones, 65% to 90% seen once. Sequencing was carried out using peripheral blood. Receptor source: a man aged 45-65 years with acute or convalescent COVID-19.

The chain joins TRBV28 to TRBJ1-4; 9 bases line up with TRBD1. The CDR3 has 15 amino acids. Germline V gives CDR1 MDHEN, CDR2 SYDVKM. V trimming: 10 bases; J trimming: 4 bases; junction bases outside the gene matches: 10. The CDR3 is CAILANRGRNEKLFF. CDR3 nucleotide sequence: TGTGCCATCCTAGCGAACAGGGGGCGTAATGAAAAACTGTTTTTT.

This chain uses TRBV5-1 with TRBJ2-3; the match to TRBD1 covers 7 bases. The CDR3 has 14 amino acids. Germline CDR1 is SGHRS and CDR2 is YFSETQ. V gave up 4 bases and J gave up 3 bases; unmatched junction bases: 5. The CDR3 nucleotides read TGCGCCAGCAGCCCGGGGACAGCGACAGATACGCAGTATTTT. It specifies CASSPGTATDTQYF.

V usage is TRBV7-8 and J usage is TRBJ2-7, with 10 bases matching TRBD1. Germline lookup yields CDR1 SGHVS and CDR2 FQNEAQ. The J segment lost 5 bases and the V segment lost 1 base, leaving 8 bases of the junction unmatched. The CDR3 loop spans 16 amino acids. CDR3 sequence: CASSLGTGTGADEQYF. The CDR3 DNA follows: TGTGCCAGCAGCTTAGGAACCGGGACAGGGGCCGACGAGCAGTACTTC.

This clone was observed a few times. The CDR3 here is CASSPPVSGSAGELFF. The CDR3 DNA sequence: TGTGCCAGCTCACCACCCGTCAGCGGGAGTGCCGGGGAGCTGTTTTTT. J is TRBJ2-2 and V is TRBV18; 8 bases agree with TRBD2. The V segment lost 0 bases and the J segment 6 bases; nucleotides outside the gene matches: 6. This CDR3 comprises 16 residues. Germline CDR1 and CDR2: KGHSH and LQKENI. Looking up the rest from reference TRBV18 and TRBJ2-2 gives the full variable domain: NAGVMQNPRHLVRRRGQEARLRCSPMKGHSHVYWYRQLPEEGLKFMVYLQKENIIDESGMPKERFSAEFPKEGPSILRIQQVVRGDSAAYFCASSPPVSGSAGELFFGEGSRLTVL.

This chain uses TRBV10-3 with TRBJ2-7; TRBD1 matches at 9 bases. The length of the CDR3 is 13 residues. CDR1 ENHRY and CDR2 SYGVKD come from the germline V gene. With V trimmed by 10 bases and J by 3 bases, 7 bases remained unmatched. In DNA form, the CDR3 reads TGTGCCACCACGGACAGGGGCCACTACGAGCAGTACTTC. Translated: CATTDRGHYEQYF.

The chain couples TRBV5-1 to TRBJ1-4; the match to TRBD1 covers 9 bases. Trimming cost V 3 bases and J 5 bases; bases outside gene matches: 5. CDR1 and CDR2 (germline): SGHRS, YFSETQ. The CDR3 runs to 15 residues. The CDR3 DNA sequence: TGCGCCAGCAGCTCCAGGACAGGGGCCAATGAAAAACTGTTTTTT. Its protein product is CASSSRTGANEKLFF.

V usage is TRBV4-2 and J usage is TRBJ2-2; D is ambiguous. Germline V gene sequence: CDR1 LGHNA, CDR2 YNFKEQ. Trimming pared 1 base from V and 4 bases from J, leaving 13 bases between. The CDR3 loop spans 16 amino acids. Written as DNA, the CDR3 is TGTGCCAGCAGCCAAGTACCCTCACTCACCACCGGGGAGCTGTTTTTT. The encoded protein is CASSQVPSLTTGELFF.

The CDR3 nucleotides read TGTGCCAGCAGGGTCGTCGGTCGGGAGACCCAGTACTTC. This gives the protein CASRVVGRETQYF. V is TRBV5-6 and J is TRBJ2-5; the D is unclear. Trimming took 5 bases from V and 5 from J, leaving 13 bases between them. Germline lookup yields CDR1 SGHDT and CDR2 YYEEEE. The CDR3 runs 13 residues.

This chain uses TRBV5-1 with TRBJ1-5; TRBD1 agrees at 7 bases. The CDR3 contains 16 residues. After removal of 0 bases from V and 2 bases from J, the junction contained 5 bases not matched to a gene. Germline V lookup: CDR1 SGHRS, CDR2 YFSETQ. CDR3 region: CASSLGDREGNQPQHF. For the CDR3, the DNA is TGCGCCAGCAGCTTGGGTGACAGGGAGGGCAATCAGCCCCAGCATTTT.

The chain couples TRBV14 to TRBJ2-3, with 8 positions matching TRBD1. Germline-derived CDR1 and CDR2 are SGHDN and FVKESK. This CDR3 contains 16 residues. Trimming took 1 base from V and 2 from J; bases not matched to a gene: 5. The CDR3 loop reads CASSQAGGRYTDTQYF. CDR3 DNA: TGTGCCAGCAGCCAAGCAGGGGGCCGATACACAGATACGCAGTATTTT.

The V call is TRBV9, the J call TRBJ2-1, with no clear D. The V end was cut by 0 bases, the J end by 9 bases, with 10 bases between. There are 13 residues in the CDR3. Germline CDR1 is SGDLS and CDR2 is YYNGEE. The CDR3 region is CASSVDGLFEQFF. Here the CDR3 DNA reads TGTGCCAGCAGCGTAGATGGGCTTTTTGAGCAGTTCTTC.

The CDR3 spells CASSQGGRETQYF. As DNA, the CDR3 is TGTGCCAGCAGCCAAGGAGGGAGGGAGACCCAGTACTTC. The chain uses TRBV3-1 (or the pseudogene TRBV3-2) and TRBJ2-5, with D possibly matching TRBD2 (6 bases). This CDR3 spans 13 amino acids. Germline V lookup: CDR1 LGHDT, CDR2 YNNKEL (reference sequence). The ends were cut back, 1 base at V and 5 bases at J, with 8 bases in the middle.

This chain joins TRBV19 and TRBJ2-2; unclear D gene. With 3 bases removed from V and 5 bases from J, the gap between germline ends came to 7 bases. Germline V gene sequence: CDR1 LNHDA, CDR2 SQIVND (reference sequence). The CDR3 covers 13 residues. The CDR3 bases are TGTGCCAGTAGTATCTCCCCGACCGGGGAGCTGTTTTTT. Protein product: CASSISPTGELFF.

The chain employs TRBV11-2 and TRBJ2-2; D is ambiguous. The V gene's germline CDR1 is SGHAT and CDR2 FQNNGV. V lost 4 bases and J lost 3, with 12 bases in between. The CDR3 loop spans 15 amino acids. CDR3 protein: CASSSNLRYTGELFF. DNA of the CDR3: TGTGCCAGCAGCTCAAACCTCCGGTACACCGGGGAGCTGTTTTTT.

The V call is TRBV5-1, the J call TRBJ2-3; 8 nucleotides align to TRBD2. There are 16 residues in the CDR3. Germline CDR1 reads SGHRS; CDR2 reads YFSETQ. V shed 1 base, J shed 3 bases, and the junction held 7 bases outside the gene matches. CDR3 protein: CASSLPSGGGTDTQYF. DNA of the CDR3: TGCGCCAGCAGCTTGCCCAGCGGGGGTGGAACAGATACGCAGTATTTT.

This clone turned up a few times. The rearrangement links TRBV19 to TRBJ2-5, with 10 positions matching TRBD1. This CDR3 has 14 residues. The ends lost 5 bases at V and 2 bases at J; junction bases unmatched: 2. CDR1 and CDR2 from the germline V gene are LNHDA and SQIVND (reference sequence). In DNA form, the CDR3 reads TGTGCCAGTAGTCCGGACAGGGGGCAAGAGACCCAGTACTTC. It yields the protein CASSPDRGQETQYF.

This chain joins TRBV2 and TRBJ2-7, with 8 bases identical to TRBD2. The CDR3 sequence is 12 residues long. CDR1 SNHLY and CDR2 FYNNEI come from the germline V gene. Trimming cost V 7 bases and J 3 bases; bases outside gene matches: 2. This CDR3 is CASMGLDYEQYF. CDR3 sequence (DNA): TGTGCCAGCATGGGACTAGACTACGAGCAGTACTTC.

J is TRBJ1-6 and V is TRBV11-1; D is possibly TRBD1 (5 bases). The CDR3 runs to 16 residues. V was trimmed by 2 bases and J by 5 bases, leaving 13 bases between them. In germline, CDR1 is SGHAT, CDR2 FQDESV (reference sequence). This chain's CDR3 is CASSLRAGKDNSPLHF. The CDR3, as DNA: TGTGCCAGCAGCTTACGCGCAGGGAAGGATAATTCACCCCTCCACTTT. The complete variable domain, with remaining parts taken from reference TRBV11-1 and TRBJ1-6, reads EAEVAQSPRYKITEKSQAVAFWCDPISGHATLYWYRQILGQGPELLVQFQDESVVDDSQLPKDRFSAERLKGVDSTLKIQPAELGDSAMYLCASSLRAGKDNSPLHFGNGTRLTVT.

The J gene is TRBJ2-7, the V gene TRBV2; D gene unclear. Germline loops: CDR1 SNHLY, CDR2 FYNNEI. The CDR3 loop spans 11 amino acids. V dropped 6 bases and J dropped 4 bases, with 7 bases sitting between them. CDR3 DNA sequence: TGTGCCAGCAGCCGAGATTACGAGCAGTACTTC. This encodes CASSRDYEQYF.

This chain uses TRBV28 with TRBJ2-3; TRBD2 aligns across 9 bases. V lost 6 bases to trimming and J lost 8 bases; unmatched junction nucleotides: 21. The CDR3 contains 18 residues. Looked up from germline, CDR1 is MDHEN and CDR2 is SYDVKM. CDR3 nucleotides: TGTGCCAGCAGGTTAAACCCTCGTAAAGCGGGAGGATCCGTTACGCAGTATTTT. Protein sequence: CASRLNPRKAGGSVTQYF.

CDR3 DNA sequence: TGTGCCAGTAGTACGGGTAATTCACCCCTCCACTTT. Amino acid sequence: CASSTGNSPLHF. The chain employs TRBV19 and TRBJ1-6; D remains unclear. The ends were cut back, 4 bases at V and 6 bases at J, with 4 bases in the middle. The CDR3 totals 12 residues. Germline V gene data show CDR1 as LNHDA and CDR2 as SQIVND (reference sequence). The full variable domain, completed using reference TRBV19 and TRBJ1-6, is DGGITQSPKYLFRKEGQNVTLSCEQNLNHDAMYWYRQDPGQGLRLIYYSQIVNDFQKGDIAEGYSVSREKKESFPLTVTSAQKNPTAFYLCASSTGNSPLHFGNGTRLTVT.

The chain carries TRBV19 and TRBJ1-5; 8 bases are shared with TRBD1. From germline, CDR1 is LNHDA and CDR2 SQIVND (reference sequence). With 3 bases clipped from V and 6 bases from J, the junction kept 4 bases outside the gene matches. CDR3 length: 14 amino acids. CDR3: CASSMDRVIQPQHF. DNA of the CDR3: TGTGCCAGTAGTATGGACAGGGTAATTCAGCCCCAGCATTTT.

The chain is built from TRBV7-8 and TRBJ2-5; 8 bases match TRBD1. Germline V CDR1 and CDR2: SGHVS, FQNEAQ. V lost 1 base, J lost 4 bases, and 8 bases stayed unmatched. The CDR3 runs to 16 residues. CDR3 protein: CASSLGGSGGAETQYF. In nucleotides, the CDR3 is TGTGCCAGCAGCTTAGGGGGGTCAGGGGGCGCAGAGACCCAGTACTTC.

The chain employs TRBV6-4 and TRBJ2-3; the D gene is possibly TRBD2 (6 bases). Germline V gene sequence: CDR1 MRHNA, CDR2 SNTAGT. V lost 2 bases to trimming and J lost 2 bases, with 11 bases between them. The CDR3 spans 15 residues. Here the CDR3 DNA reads TGTGCCAGCAGTGACAGGGGCGGGACCACAGATACGCAGTATTTT. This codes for CASSDRGGTTDTQYF.

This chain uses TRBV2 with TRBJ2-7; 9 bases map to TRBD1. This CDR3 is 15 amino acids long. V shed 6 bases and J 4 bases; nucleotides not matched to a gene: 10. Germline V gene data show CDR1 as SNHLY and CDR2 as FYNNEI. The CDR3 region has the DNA TGTGCCAGCAGCCCCAGGACAGGGGTGGCATACGAGCAGTACTTC. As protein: CASSPRTGVAYEQYF.

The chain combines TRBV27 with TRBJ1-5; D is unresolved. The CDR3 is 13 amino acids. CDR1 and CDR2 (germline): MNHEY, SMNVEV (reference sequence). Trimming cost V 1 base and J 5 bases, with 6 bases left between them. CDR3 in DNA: TGTGCCAGCAGTTTATTCCCCGATCAGCCCCAGCATTTT. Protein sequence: CASSLFPDQPQHF.

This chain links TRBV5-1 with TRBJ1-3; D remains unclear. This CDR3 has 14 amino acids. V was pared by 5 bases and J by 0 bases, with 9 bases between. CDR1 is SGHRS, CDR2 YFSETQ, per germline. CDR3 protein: CASRDYRSGNTIYF. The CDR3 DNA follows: TGCGCCAGCAGGGACTATCGCTCTGGAAACACCATATATTTT.

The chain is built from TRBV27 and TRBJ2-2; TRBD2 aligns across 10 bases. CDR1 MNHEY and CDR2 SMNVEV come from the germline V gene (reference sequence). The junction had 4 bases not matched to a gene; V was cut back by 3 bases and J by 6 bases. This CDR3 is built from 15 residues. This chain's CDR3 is CASSLWTSGAGELFF. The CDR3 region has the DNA TGTGCCAGCAGTTTGTGGACTAGCGGTGCCGGGGAGCTGTTTTTT.

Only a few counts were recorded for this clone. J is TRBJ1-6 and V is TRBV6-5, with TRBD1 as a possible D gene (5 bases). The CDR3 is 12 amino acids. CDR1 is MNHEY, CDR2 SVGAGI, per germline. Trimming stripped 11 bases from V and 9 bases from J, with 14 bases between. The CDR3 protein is CAEVRATSPLHF. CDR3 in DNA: TGTGCCGAAGTCAGGGCCACTTCACCCCTCCACTTT.

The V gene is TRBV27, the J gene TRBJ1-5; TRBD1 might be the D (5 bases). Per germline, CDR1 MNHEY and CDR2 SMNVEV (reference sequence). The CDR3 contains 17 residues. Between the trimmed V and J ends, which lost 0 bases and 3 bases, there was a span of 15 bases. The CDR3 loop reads CASSLSGQGKPNQPQHF. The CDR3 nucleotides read TGTGCCAGCAGTTTATCGGGGCAGGGCAAACCCAATCAGCCCCAGCATTTT.

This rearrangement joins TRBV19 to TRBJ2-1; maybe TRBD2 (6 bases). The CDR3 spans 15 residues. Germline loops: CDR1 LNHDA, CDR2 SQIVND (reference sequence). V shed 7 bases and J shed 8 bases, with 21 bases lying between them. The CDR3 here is CASTNRDFKIHEQFF. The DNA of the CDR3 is TGTGCCAGTACTAACCGGGACTTCAAAATCCATGAGCAGTTCTTC.

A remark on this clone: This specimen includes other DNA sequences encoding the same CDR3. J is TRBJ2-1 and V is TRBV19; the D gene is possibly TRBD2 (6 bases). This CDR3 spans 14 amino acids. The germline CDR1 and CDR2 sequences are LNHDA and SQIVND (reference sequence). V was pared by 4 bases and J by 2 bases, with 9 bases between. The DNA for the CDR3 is TGTGCCAGTAGTAGCCTAGCGACCTACAATGAGCAGTTCTTC. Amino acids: CASSSLATYNEQFF. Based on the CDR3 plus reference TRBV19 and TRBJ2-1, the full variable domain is DGGITQSPKYLFRKEGQNVTLSCEQNLNHDAMYWYRQDPGQGLRLIYYSQIVNDFQKGDIAEGYSVSREKKESFPLTVTSAQKNPTAFYLCASSSLATYNEQFFGPGTRLTVL.